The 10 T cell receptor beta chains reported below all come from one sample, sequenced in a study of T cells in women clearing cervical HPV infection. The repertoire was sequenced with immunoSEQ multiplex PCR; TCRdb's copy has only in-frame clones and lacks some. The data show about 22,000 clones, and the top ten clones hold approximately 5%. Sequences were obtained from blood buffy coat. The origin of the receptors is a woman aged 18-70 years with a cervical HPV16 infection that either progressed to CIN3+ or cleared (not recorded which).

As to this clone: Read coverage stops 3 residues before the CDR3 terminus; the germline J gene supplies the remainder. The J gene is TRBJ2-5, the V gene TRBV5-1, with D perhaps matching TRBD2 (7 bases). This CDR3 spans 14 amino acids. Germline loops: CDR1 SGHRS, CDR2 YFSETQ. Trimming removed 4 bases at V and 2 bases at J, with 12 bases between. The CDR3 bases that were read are TGCGCCAGCAGCGGGGGGGGGCCTCAAGAGACC. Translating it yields CASSGGGPQET. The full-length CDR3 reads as CASSGGGPQETQYF.

The CDR3 sequence: CASGGSWGYTF. The covered CDR3 bases are TGTGCCAGCGGGGGGTCGTGGGGC. The chain is built from TRBV2 and TRBJ1-2; possible D gene TRBD1, 5 bases. The read ends 3 residues before the CDR3 terminus; that terminus is restored from the germline J gene. The germline V gene has CDR1 SNHLY and CDR2 FYNNEI. CDR3 length: 11 residues.

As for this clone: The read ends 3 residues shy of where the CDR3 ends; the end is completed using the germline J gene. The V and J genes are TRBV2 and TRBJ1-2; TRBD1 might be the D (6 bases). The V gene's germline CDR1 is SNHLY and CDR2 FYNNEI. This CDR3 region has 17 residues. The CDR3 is CASRNRDIGGQTDTYTF. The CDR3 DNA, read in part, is TGTGCCAGCAGGAATCGGGACATCGGAGGGCAGACAGATACC.

CDR3 in amino acids: CASSRLGGQETQYF. CDR3 bases read: TGCGCCAGCAGCCGGCTAGGGGGACAAGAGACC. The chain joins TRBV5-1 to TRBJ2-5; the D gene is possibly TRBD1 (6 bases). The CDR3 is cut off 3 residues early in the read; its end comes from the germline J gene. This CDR3 comprises 14 residues. V lost 4 bases and J lost 2, with 12 bases in between. Germline V lookup: CDR1 SGHRS, CDR2 YFSETQ.

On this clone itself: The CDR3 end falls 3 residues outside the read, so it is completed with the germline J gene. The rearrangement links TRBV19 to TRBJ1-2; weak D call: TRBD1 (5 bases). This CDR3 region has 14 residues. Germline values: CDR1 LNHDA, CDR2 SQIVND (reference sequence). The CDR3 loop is CASSLGTVTYDYTF. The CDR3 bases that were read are TGTGCCAGTAGTCTCGGGACTGTCACCTACGAC.

The CDR3: CASSLAGGIIQYF. The covered CDR3 bases are TGTGCCAGCAGCTTGGCAGGGGGTATCATT. The genes are TRBV5-6 and TRBJ2-4, with 7 bases that match TRBD1. With the read ending 3 residues before the CDR3 end, the germline J gene is used to fill in that end. The CDR3 sequence is 13 residues long. Germline trimming cut 0 bases from V and 9 bases from J; bases unmatched to any gene: 3. Germline CDR1 reads SGHDT; CDR2 reads YYEEEE.

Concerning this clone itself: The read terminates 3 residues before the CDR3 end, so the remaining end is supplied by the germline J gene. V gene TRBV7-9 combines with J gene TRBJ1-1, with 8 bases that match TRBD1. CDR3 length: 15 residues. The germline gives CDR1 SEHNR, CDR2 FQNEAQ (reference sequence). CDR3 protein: CASSLRGQAPETAFF. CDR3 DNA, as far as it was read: TGTGCCAGCAGCCTCCGGGGACAGGCCCCCGAGACC.

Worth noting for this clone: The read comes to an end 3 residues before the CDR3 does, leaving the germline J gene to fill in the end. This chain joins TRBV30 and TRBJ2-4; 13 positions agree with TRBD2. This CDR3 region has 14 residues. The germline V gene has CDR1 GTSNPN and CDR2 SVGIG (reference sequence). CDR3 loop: CAWSVLGLAGVQYF. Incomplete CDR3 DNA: TGTGCCTGGAGTGTACTCGGACTAGCGGGAGTT.

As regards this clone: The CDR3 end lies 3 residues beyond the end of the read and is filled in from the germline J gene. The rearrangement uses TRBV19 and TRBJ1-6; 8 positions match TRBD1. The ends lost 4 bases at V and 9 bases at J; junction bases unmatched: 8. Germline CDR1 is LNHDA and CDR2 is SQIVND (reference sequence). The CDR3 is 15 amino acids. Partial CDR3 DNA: TGTGCCAGTAGTACGGACAGGGAGGGAGGTTCACCC. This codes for CASSTDREGGSP. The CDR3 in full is CASSTDREGGSPLHF.

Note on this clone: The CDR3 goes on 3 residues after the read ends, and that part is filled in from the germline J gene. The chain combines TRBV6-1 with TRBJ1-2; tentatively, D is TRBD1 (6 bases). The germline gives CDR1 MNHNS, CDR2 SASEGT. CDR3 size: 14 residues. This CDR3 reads CASSDLQGNPDYTF. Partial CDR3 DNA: TGTGCCAGCAGTGATTTACAGGGCAACCCCGAC.